This T cell receptor beta chain was identified in a study of blood T cells in healthy people across ages. Whole-study context: Per two T cells, about one barcoded beta molecule was captured through template switching. Findings of the study overall: Underestimates were what the diversity estimates from one million T cells were considered to be. TCR beta diversity per million T cells fell roughly linearly with age.

Worth noting for this clonotype: Its antigen is still unknown.

This CDR3 contains 15 residues. Losses at the gene ends were 4 bases for V and 5 bases for J; bases not matched to a gene: 8. Germline V gene lookup returns CDR1 KGHSH and CDR2 LQKENI. It was with a sample-barcoded 5' primer and a J-beta primer mix that a second PCR of roughly 7 to 11 cycles was run. TCRdb re-analysed the 5' RACE reads in MiXCR, keeping a single row per CDR3 protein. Here the sample spans 1,500,000 or so distinct CDR3 sequences, roughly 43% being singletons. The TCR was taken from a young woman in good health. The genes are TRBV18 and TRBJ2-1, with 7 bases lining up with TRBD1. Sequencing used blood. CDR3 in DNA: TGTGCCAGCTCACGCACAAGGGGGCTGGACAATGAGCAGTTCTTC. This translates into CASSRTRGLDNEQFF. Variable domain in full (rest from reference TRBV18 and TRBJ2-1): NAGVMQNPRHLVRRRGQEARLRCSPMKGHSHVYWYRQLPEEGLKFMVYLQKENIIDESGMPKERFSAEFPKEGPSILRIQQVVRGDSAAYFCASSRTRGLDNEQFFGPGTRLTVL.